This is a list of T cell receptor beta chains from one sample in a study of blood T cell repertoires in COVID-19. The assay was immunoSEQ multiplex PCR, and TCRdb's table has in-frame clones only and misses some. The data show hundreds of thousands of clones, roughly 82% seen once. Sequenced material: peripheral blood. The receptors were sampled from a woman over 75 with active or convalescent COVID-19. Both conserved end residues are part of each CDR3. The order of the fields is J gene, clone size, V gene, D gene, CDR3 protein, CDR3 DNA. The D gene is left open where the match is weak. Part of the rows lack a size; the others show once, few, many or a class for expanded clones.

j_call: TRBJ2-2
clone_size: -
v_call: TRBV9
d_call: TRBD1
cdr3_aa: CASSVAGTGGNTGELFF
cdr3_nt: TGTGCCAGCAGCGTAGCGGGGACAGGGGGTAACACCGGGGAGCTGTTTTTT

j_call: TRBJ2-2
clone_size: -
v_call: TRBV2
d_call: TRBD2
cdr3_aa: CASTRTSGYTGELFF
cdr3_nt: TGTGCCAGCACCCGGACTAGCGGGTACACCGGGGAGCTGTTTTTT

j_call: TRBJ2-1
clone_size: -
v_call: TRBV5-1
d_call: TRBD2
cdr3_aa: CASSLGTSGEQFF
cdr3_nt: TGCGCCAGCAGCTTGGGGACTAGCGGTGAGCAGTTCTTC

j_call: TRBJ2-7
clone_size: -
v_call: TRBV28
d_call: TRBD1
cdr3_aa: CASSLFPQSEGQISLSSYEQYF
cdr3_nt: TGTGCCAGCAGTTTATTCCCTCAATCTGAGGGACAGATAAGCCTCAGCTCCTACGAGCAGTACTTC

j_call: TRBJ2-7
clone_size: -
v_call: TRBV6-5
d_call: TRBD1
cdr3_aa: CASSRDRTSYEQYF
cdr3_nt: TGTGCCAGCAGTAGGGACAGGACTTCCTACGAGCAGTACTTC

j_call: TRBJ2-1
clone_size: once
v_call: TRBV11-2
d_call: TRBD2
cdr3_aa: CASSELLAGGDNEQFF
cdr3_nt: TGTGCCAGCAGCGAGTTACTAGCGGGAGGGGACAATGAGCAGTTCTTC

j_call: TRBJ1-5
clone_size: -
v_call: TRBV5-1
d_call: -
cdr3_aa: CASSESPNQPQHF
cdr3_nt: TGCGCCAGCAGCGAAAGCCCCAATCAGCCCCAGCATTTT

j_call: TRBJ1-2
clone_size: -
v_call: TRBV23-1
d_call: TRBD1
cdr3_aa: CASGQGAVGYTF
cdr3_nt: TGCGCCAGCGGACAGGGGGCTGTTGGCTACACCTTC

j_call: TRBJ2-3
clone_size: -
v_call: TRBV5-1
d_call: TRBD2
cdr3_aa: CASSSGLAASTDTQYF
cdr3_nt: TGCGCCAGCAGCTCCGGACTAGCCGCAAGCACAGATACGCAGTATTTT

j_call: TRBJ1-4
clone_size: -
v_call: TRBV2
d_call: TRBD1
cdr3_aa: CASSGRGTGSDEKLFF
cdr3_nt: TGTGCCAGCAGCGGCCGCGGGACAGGGTCGGATGAAAAACTGTTTTTT

j_call: TRBJ2-3
clone_size: -
v_call: TRBV5-4
d_call: TRBD1
cdr3_aa: CASSKPGQGIGPGDTQYF
cdr3_nt: TGTGCCAGCAGTAAACCGGGACAGGGAATCGGCCCCGGCGATACGCAGTATTTT

j_call: TRBJ1-5
clone_size: -
v_call: TRBV7-8
d_call: -
cdr3_aa: CASSLVASYNQPQHF
cdr3_nt: TGTGCCAGCAGCTTAGTGGCCTCGTACAATCAGCCCCAGCATTTT

j_call: TRBJ2-7
clone_size: -
v_call: TRBV18
d_call: TRBD1
cdr3_aa: CASSPRQGAPYEQYF
cdr3_nt: TGTGCCAGCTCACCAAGGCAGGGGGCCCCTTACGAGCAGTACTTC

j_call: TRBJ2-3
clone_size: -
v_call: TRBV19
d_call: TRBD1
cdr3_aa: CASSSRDRGLPDTQYF
cdr3_nt: TGTGCCAGTAGTAGCCGGGACAGGGGGCTGCCAGATACGCAGTATTTT

j_call: TRBJ1-1
clone_size: -
v_call: TRBV28
d_call: -
cdr3_aa: CASRTGSVSTEAFF
cdr3_nt: TGTGCCAGCCGAACAGGGTCGGTAAGCACTGAAGCTTTCTTT

j_call: TRBJ2-1
clone_size: few
v_call: TRBV28
d_call: -
cdr3_aa: CASSFNSGSSYNEQFF
cdr3_nt: TGTGCCAGCAGTTTTAATAGCGGCAGCTCCTACAATGAGCAGTTCTTC

j_call: TRBJ1-1
clone_size: -
v_call: TRBV7-2
d_call: -
cdr3_aa: CASRELGWSTEAFF
cdr3_nt: TGTGCCAGCAGAGAACTAGGATGGAGCACTGAAGCTTTCTTT

j_call: TRBJ2-7
clone_size: once
v_call: TRBV28
d_call: TRBD2
cdr3_aa: CASSLTSGSYEQYF
cdr3_nt: TGTGCCAGCAGTCTGACTAGCGGGAGCTACGAGCAGTACTTC

j_call: TRBJ2-1
clone_size: -
v_call: TRBV6-2/TRBV6-3
d_call: -
cdr3_aa: CASSYSLGRGGNEQFF
cdr3_nt: TGTGCCAGCAGTTACTCACTGGGTAGGGGGGGAAATGAGCAGTTCTTC

j_call: TRBJ1-2
clone_size: -
v_call: TRBV6-5
d_call: -
cdr3_aa: CASRETGGGGYTF
cdr3_nt: TGTGCCAGCAGAGAGACAGGCGGAGGAGGCTACACCTTC

j_call: TRBJ2-1
clone_size: -
v_call: TRBV10-1
d_call: TRBD2
cdr3_aa: CAAGGLNEQFF
cdr3_nt: TGCGCCGCGGGGGGTCTGAATGAGCAGTTCTTC